This T cell receptor beta chain was retrieved from a study of Ad26.COV2.S vaccination and SARS-CoV-2 variants. In the study overall: Trial arm assignment for the donor was COV1001 Ad26.COV2.S. Study-wide findings and caveats: Breadth of non-spike TCRs did not differ between vaccinees and placebo recipients. Higher spike-specific TCR breadth was found in vaccine recipients than in placebo recipients.

Germline-derived CDR1 and CDR2 are ENHRY and SYGVKD. The ends were cut back, 4 bases at V and 2 bases at J, with 9 bases in the middle. This CDR3 comprises 13 residues. Regarding this clone: Its target is not known.

Treatment described: about 20 received Ad26.COV2.S at low or high dose, single or two shots; about 5 received placebo; per-sample allocation not given. Sampling was done on day 63 after the first vaccine or placebo injection. Produced via immunoSEQ multiplex PCR; TCRdb's table is partial and in-frame only. The table has hundreds of thousands of clones, 80% to 95% seen once; the top ten hold 9.5% to 15%. The sequence was obtained from a person aged 18 to 59 who received the Ad26.COV2.S COVID-19 vaccine or a placebo. This rearrangement joins TRBV10-3 to TRBJ2-7; maybe TRBD1 (5 bases). The source was peripheral blood, collected in a trial of Ad26.COV2.S vaccine versus placebo. Here the CDR3 DNA reads TGTGCCATCAGTGTAGGGGTAGCCTACGAGCAGTACTTC. This gives the protein CAISVGVAYEQYF.